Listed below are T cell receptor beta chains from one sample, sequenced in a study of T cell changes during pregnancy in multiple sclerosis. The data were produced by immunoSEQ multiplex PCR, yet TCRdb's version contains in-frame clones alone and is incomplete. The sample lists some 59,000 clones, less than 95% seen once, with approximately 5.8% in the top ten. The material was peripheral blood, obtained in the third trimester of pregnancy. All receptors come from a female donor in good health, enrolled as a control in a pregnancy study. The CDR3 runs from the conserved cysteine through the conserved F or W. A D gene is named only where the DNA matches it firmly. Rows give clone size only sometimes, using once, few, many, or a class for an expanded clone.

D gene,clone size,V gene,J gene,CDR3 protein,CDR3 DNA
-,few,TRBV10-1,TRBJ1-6,CASSEGGIGNSPLHF,TGCGCCAGCAGTGAAGGCGGGATTGGGAATTCACCCCTCCACTTT
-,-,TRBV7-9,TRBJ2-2,CASSLLGNTGELFF,TGTGCCAGCAGCTTACTAGGGAACACCGGGGAGCTGTTTTTT
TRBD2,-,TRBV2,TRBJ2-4,CASSGGLAGSKNIQYF,TGTGCCAGCAGTGGAGGACTAGCGGGCAGCAAAAACATTCAGTACTTC
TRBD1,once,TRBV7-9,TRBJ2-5,CASSTGTEQETQYF,TGTGCCAGCAGCACCGGGACAGAGCAAGAGACCCAGTACTTC
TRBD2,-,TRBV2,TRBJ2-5,CASSDSSLTSGVKETQYF,TGTGCCAGCAGTGACTCCTCCCTGACTAGCGGGGTCAAAGAGACCCAGTACTTC
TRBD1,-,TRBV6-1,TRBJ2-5,CASSEQGALRETQYF,TGTGCCAGCAGTGAACAGGGGGCCCTCAGAGAGACCCAGTACTTC
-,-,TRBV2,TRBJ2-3,CAKGDTQYF,TGTGCCAAGGGGGATACGCAGTATTTT
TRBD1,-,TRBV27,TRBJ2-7,CASSPQGQRYYEQYF,TGTGCCAGCAGTCCCCAGGGACAGAGATACTACGAGCAGTACTTC
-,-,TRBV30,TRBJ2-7,CAWTSGLDYEQYF,TGTGCCTGGACTAGTGGCCTTGACTACGAGCAGTACTTC
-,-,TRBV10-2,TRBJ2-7,CASGHLSYEQYF,TGCGCCAGCGGGCACCTCTCCTACGAGCAGTACTTC
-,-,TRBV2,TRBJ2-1,CASSGTRREQFF,TGTGCCAGCAGTGGTACGCGGCGGGAGCAGTTCTTC
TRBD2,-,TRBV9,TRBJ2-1,CASSVFGREGLGEQFF,TGTGCCAGCAGCGTATTCGGGCGGGAGGGCCTAGGTGAGCAGTTCTTC
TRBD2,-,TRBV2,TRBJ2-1,CASSGLAGANNEQFF,TGTGCCAGCAGTGGATTAGCGGGAGCTAACAATGAGCAGTTCTTC
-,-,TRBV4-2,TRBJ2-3,CASSQASAGFLKDTQYF,TGTGCCAGCAGCCAAGCATCCGCGGGTTTCCTTAAAGATACGCAGTATTTT
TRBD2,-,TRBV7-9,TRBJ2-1,CASSDPSGKGQNEQFF,TGTGCCAGCAGCGACCCTAGCGGGAAGGGACAGAATGAGCAGTTCTTC
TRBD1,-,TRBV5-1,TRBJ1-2,CASREHQGAGGYTF,TGCGCCAGCAGGGAACACCAGGGGGCCGGGGGCTACACCTTC
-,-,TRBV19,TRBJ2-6,CASTLLSGGNVLTF,TGTGCCAGTACCCTACTTTCCGGAGGCAACGTCCTGACTTTC
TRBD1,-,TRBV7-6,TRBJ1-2,CASSDVDQGALIGYTF,TGTGCCAGCAGCGACGTTGACCAGGGGGCTTTAATAGGCTACACCTTC
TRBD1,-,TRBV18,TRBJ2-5,CASSPPGQGTQETQYF,TGTGCCAGCTCACCACCGGGACAGGGGACCCAAGAGACCCAGTACTTC
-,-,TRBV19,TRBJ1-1,CASTTARSMNTEAFF,TGTGCCAGTACGACAGCCCGATCTATGAACACTGAAGCTTTCTTT
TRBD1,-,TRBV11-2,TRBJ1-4,CASSLDPGTGINEKLFF,TGTGCCAGCAGCTTAGATCCCGGGACAGGGATTAATGAAAAACTGTTTTTT
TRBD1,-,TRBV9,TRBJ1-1,CASSATGTGNTEAFF,TGTGCCAGCAGCGCAACCGGGACAGGGAACACTGAAGCTTTCTTT
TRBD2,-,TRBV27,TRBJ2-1,CASTAGTSGDNEQFF,TGTGCCAGCACTGCCGGGACTAGCGGCGACAATGAGCAGTTCTTC
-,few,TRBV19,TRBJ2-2,CASTGTTNTGELFF,TGTGCCAGCACCGGGACAACGAACACCGGGGAGCTGTTTTTT
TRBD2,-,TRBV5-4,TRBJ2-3,CASSLVSRTSGYTQYF,TGTGCCAGCAGCTTGGTATCACGGACTAGCGGATATACGCAGTATTTT
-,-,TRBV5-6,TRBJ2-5,CASSSNPSVQAETQYF,TGTGCCAGCAGCTCCAACCCCTCGGTTCAGGCGGAGACCCAGTACTTC
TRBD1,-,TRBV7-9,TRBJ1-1,CASSPGQGRSEAFF,TGTGCCAGCAGCCCCGGACAGGGTAGATCTGAAGCTTTCTTT
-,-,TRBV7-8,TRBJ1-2,CATMPITGYGYTF,TGTGCCACCATGCCCATAACAGGGTACGGCTACACCTTC
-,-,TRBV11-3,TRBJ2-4,CASSGWTGKNIQYF,TGTGCCAGCAGCGGATGGACGGGGAAAAACATTCAGTACTTC
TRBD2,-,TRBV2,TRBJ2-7,CASTGGVAYEQYF,TGTGCCAGCACCGGGGGGGTCGCCTACGAGCAGTACTTC
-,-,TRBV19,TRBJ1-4,CASSPAGRPEKLFF,TGTGCCAGTAGTCCGGCGGGAAGACCGGAAAAACTGTTTTTT
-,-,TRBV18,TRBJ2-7,CASSDRQVYEQYF,TGTGCCAGCTCAGATCGACAGGTGTACGAGCAGTACTTC
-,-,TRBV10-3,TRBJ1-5,CAISDPGSNQPQHF,TGTGCCATCAGTGATCCAGGGAGCAATCAGCCCCAGCATTTT
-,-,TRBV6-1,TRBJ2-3,CASSEARLADTQYF,TGTGCCAGCAGTGAAGCGCGACTAGCAGATACGCAGTATTTT
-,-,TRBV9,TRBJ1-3,CASSGSSGNTIYF,TGTGCCAGCAGCGGGAGCTCTGGAAACACCATATATTTT
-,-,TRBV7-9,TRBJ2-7,CASSSVYSYEQYF,TGTGCCAGCAGCTCAGTTTACTCCTACGAGCAGTACTTC
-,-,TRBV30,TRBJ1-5,CAWSPHRGEPQHF,TGTGCCTGGAGTCCCCACCGGGGTGAGCCCCAGCATTTT
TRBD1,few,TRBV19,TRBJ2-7,CASSPKVGTGISYEQYF,TGTGCCAGTAGTCCAAAGGTTGGGACAGGCATCTCCTACGAGCAGTACTTC
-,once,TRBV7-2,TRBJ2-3,CASSFRQAPGDTQYF,TGTGCCAGCAGCTTCCGACAAGCTCCAGGGGATACGCAGTATTTT
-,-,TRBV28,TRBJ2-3,CASRPAGDLLEDTQYF,TGTGCCAGCAGGCCCGCAGGGGATCTCCTTGAAGATACGCAGTATTTT
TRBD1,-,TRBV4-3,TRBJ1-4,CASSQGTGSGEKLFF,TGCGCCAGCAGCCAGGGGACAGGGAGCGGTGAAAAACTGTTTTTT
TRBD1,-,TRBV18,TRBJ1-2,CASSPGQVLGGYTF,TGTGCCAGCTCCCCGGGACAGGTCCTAGGTGGCTACACCTTC
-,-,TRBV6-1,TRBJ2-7,CASSDIRTNYEQYF,TGTGCCAGCAGTGATATTAGGACAAACTACGAGCAGTACTTC
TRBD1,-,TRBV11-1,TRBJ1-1,CASRLSTGDGTEAFF,TGTGCCAGCAGGCTCAGCACAGGGGACGGGACTGAAGCTTTCTTT
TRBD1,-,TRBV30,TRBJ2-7,CAWSKGQVSDEQYF,TGTGCCTGGAGTAAGGGACAGGTTTCTGACGAGCAGTACTTC
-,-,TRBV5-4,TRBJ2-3,CASSPGFQVIDTQYF,TGTGCCAGCAGTCCCGGCTTCCAGGTGATAGATACGCAGTATTTT
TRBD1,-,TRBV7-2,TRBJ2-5,CASSTRDRGLGTQYF,TGTGCCAGCAGCACCAGGGACAGGGGGCTCGGGACCCAGTACTTC
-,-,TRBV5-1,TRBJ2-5,CASSMTGTQETQYF,TGCGCCAGCAGCATGACCGGGACACAAGAGACCCAGTACTTC
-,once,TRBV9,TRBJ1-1,CASSAHLRNTEAFF,TGTGCCAGCAGCGCCCACCTCAGGAACACTGAAGCTTTCTTT
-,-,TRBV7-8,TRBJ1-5,CASSPGGGQPQHF,TGTGCCAGCAGCCCGGGGGGGGGTCAGCCCCAGCATTTT
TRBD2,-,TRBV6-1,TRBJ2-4,CASSVAGVGKNIQYF,TGTGCCAGCAGTGTGGCGGGAGTTGGCAAAAACATTCAGTACTTC
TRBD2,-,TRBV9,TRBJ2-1,CASSVDQTSGVDEQFF,TGTGCCAGCAGCGTAGATCAGACTAGCGGGGTGGATGAGCAGTTCTTC
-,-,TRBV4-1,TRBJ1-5,CASSQDFDTSWNQPQHF,TGCGCCAGCAGCCAAGATTTCGACACCTCTTGGAATCAGCCCCAGCATTTT
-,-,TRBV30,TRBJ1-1,CAWSLPGGSPNTEAFF,TGTGCCTGGAGTCTCCCGGGGGGCAGTCCGAACACTGAAGCTTTCTTT
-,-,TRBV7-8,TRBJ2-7,CASSSLYEQYF,TGTGCCAGCAGCTCCCTTTACGAGCAGTACTTC
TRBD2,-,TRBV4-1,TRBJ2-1,CASSQDGLADNEQFF,TGCGCCAGCAGCCAAGACGGGCTAGCGGACAATGAGCAGTTCTTC